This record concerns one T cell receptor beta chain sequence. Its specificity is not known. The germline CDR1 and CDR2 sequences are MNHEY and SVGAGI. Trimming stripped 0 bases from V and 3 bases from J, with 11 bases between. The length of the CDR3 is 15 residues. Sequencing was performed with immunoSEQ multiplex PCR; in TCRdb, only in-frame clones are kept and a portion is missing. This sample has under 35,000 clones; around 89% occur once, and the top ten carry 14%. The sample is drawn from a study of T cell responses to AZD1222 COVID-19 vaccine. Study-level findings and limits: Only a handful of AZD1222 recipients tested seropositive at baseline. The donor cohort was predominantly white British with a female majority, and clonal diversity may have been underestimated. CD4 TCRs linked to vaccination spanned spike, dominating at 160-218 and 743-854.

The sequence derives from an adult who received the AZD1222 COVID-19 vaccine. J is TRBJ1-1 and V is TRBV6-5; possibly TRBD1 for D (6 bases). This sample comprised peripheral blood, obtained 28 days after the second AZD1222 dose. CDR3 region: CASSYSSQGHTEAFF. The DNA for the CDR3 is TGTGCCAGCAGTTACTCGAGTCAGGGGCACACTGAAGCTTTCTTT.